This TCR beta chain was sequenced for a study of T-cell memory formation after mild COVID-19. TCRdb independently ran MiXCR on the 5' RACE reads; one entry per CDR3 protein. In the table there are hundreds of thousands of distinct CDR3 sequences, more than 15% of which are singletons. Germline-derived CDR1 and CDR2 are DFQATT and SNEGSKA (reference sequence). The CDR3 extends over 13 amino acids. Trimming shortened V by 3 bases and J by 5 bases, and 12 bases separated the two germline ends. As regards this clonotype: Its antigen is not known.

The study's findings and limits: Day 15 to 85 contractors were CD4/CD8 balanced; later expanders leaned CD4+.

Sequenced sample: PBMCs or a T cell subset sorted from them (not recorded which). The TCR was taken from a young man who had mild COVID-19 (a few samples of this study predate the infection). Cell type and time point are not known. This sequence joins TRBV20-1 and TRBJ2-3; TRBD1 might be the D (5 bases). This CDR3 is CSARGPWGDTQYF. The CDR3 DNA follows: TGCAGTGCTAGGGGGCCTTGGGGAGATACGCAGTATTTT.